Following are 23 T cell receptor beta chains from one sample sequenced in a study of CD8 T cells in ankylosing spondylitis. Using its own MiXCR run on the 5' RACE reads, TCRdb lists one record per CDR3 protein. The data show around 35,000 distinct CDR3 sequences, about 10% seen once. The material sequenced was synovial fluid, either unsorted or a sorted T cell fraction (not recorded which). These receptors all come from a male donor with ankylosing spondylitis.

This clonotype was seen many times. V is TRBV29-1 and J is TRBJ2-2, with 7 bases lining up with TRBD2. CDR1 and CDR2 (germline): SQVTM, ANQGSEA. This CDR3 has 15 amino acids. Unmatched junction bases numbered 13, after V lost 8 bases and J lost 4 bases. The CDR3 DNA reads TGCAGCATCTTCGTTCTCGGCGGGAGCACCGGGGAGCTGTTTTTT. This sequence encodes CSIFVLGGSTGELFF.

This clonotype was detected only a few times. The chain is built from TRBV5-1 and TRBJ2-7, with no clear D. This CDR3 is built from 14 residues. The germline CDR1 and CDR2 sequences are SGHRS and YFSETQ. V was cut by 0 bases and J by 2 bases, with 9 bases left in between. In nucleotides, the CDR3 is TGCGCCAGCAGCTTGGTAGGGTCCCCCTACGAGCAGTACTTC. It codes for CASSLVGSPYEQYF.

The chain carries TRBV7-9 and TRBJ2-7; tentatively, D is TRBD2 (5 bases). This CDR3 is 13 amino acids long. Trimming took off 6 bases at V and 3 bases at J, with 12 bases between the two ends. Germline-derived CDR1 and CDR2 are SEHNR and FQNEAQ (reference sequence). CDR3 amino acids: CASRMRLFYEQYF. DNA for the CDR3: TGTGCCAGCAGGATGAGACTATTCTACGAGCAGTACTTC.

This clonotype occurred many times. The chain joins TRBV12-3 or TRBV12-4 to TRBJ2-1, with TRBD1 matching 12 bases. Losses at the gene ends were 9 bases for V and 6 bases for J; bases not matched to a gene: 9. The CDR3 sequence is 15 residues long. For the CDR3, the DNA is TGTGCCAGTTCATCAGGGACAGGGGGCTTCAATGAGCAGTTCTTC. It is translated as CASSSGTGGFNEQFF.

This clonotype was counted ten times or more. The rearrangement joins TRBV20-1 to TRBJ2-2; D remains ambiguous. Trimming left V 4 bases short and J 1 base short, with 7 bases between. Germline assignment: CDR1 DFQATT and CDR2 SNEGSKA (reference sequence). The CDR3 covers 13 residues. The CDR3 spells CSAIKVNTGELFF. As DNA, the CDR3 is TGCAGTGCTATAAAAGTGAACACCGGGGAGCTGTTTTTT.

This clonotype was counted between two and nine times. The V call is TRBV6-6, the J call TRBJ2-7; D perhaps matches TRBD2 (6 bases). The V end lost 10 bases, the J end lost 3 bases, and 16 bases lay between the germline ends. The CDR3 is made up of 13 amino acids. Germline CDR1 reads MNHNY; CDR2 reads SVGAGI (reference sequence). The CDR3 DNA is TGTGCCACCTCCCCCGGGACTCTCTACGAGCAGTACTTC. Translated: CATSPGTLYEQYF.

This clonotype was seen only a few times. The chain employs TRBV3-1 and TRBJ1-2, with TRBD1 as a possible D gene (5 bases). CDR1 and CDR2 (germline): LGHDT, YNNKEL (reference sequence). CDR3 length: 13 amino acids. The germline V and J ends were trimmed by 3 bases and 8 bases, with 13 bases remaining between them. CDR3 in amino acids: CASSHWTGGGYTF. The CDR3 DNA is TGTGCCAGCAGCCATTGGACCGGGGGAGGCTACACCTTC.

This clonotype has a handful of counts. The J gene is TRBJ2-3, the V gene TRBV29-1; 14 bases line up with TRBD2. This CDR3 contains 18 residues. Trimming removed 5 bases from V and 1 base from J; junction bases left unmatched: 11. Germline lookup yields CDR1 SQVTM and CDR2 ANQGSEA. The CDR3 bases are TGCAGCGTTAAATCCGGGACTAGCGGGAGTGTGGGCACAGATACGCAGTATTTT. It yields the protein CSVKSGTSGSVGTDTQYF.

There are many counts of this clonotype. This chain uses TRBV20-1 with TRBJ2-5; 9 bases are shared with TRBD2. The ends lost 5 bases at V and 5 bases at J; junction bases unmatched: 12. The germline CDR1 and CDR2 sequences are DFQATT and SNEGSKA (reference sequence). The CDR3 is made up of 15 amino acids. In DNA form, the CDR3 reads TGCAGTGCTGCAGACCTCGAGCGGGAGGAGGAGACCCAGTACTTC. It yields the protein CSAADLEREEETQYF.

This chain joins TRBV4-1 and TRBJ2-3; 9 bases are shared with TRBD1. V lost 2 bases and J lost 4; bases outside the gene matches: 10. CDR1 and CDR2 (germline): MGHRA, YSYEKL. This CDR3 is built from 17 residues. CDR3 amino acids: CASSQPPGTGIPDTQYF. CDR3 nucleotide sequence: TGCGCCAGCAGCCAACCCCCCGGGACAGGGATCCCAGATACGCAGTATTTT.

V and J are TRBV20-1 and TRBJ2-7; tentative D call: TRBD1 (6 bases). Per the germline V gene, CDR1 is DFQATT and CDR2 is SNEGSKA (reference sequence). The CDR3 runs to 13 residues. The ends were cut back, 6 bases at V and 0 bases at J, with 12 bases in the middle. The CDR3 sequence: CSATGDNSYEQYF. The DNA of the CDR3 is TGCAGTGCAACTGGGGACAACTCCTACGAGCAGTACTTC.

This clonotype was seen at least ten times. The CDR3 nucleotides are TGCGCCAGCAGCTTGATCCGGGCAGATACGCAGTATTTT. It encodes CASSLIRADTQYF. The chain joins TRBV5-1 to TRBJ2-3; no clear D gene. V lost 1 base and J 4 bases, leaving 7 bases between the germline ends. CDR1 and CDR2 (germline): SGHRS, YFSETQ. The CDR3 length is 13 residues.

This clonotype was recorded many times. As DNA, the CDR3 is TGTGCCAGCAGTTCCATGGGTCGAGGAAACACCATATATTTT. Amino acids: CASSSMGRGNTIYF. This chain connects TRBV12-3 or TRBV12-4 to TRBJ1-3, with D unresolved. There are 14 residues in the CDR3. Trimming pared 4 bases from V and 4 bases from J, leaving 11 bases between.

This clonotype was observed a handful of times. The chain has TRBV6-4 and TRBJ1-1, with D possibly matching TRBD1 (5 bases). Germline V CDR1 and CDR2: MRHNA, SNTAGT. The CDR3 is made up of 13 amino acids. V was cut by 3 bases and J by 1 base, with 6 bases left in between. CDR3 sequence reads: CASSETENTEAFF. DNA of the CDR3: TGTGCCAGCAGTGAGACAGAGAACACTGAAGCTTTCTTT.

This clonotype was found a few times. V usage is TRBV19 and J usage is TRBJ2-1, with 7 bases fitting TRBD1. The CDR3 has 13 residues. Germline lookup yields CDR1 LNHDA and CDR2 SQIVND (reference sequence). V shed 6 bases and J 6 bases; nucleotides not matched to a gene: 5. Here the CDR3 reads CASSPGQTNEQFF. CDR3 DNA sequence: TGTGCCAGTAGCCCGGGACAGACCAATGAGCAGTTCTTC.

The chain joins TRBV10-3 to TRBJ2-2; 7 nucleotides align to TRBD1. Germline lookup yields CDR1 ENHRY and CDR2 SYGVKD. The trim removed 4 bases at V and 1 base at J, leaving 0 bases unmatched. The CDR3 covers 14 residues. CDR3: CAISGDRNTGELFF. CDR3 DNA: TGTGCCATCAGTGGGGACAGGAACACCGGGGAGCTGTTTTTT.

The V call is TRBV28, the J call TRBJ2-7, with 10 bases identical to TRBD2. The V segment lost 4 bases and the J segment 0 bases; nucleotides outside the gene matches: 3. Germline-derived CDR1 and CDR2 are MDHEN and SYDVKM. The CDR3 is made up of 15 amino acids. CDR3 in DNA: TGTGCCAGCAGTTCTTCTAGCGGGAGCTCCTACGAGCAGTACTTC. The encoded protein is CASSSSSGSSYEQYF.

As DNA, the CDR3 is TGTGCCAGCAGCCACCGAGACCGGGCCCTGTACCACTACGAGCAGTACTTC. Protein sequence: CASSHRDRALYHYEQYF. The rearrangement joins TRBV3-1 to TRBJ2-7; no reliable D call. This CDR3 is built from 17 residues. CDR1 LGHDT and CDR2 YNNKEL come from the germline V gene (reference sequence). The germline V and J ends were trimmed by 3 bases and 3 bases, with 21 bases remaining between them.

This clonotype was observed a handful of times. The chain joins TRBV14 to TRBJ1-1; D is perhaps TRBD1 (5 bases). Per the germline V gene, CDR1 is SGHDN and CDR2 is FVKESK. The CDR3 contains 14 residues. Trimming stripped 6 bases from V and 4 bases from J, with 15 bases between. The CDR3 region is CASSLQAFGTEAFF. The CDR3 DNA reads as TGTGCCAGCAGTCTACAGGCCTTTGGCACTGAAGCTTTCTTT.

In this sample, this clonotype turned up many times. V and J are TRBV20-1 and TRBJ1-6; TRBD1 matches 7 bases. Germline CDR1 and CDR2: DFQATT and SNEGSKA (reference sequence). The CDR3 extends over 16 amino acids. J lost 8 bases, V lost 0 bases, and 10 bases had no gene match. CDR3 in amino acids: CSARDQGRGDHSPLHF. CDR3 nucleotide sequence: TGCAGTGCTAGAGATCAGGGCAGGGGGGACCATTCACCCCTCCACTTT.

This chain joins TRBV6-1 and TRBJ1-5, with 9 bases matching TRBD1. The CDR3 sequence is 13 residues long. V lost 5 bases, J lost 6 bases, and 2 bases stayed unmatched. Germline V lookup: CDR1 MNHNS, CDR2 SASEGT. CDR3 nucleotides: TGTGCCAGCAGTCCGACAGGGGGTCAGCCCCAGCATTTT. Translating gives CASSPTGGQPQHF.

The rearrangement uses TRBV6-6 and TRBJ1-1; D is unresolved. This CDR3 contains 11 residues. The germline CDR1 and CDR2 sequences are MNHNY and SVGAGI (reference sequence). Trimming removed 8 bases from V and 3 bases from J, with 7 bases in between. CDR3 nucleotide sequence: TGTGCCAGCGGGCCTTACACTGAAGCTTTCTTT. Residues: CASGPYTEAFF.

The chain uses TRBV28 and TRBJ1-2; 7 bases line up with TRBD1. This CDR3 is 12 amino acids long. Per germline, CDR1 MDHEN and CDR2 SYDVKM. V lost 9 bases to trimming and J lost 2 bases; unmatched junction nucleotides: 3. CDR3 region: CASTGANYGYTF. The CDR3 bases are TGTGCCAGTACAGGGGCCAACTATGGCTACACCTTC.